This entry lists 25 T cell receptor beta chains sequenced from one sample in a study of post-analysis software for immune sequencing data. General study results and limits: The five TRBV segments detected at higher frequency in patients than in controls included TRBV5-6, TRBV5-1 and TRBV20-1.

Carried by the TCR beta cDNA libraries were unique molecular identifiers. MiXCR, run by TCRdb on the PCR reads, gives a single entry per CDR3 protein. The sample lists some 700,000 distinct CDR3 sequences; approximately 59% were seen once. Antigens for these TCRs are unknown. Source material: blood. These receptors were obtained from a girl aged 2 to 9 with multiple sclerosis.

This clonotype occurred a few times. The chain couples TRBV7-2 to TRBJ2-5; 12 bases agree with TRBD2. Germline V CDR1 and CDR2: SGHTA, FQGNSA. The CDR3 spans 15 residues. The V segment lost 5 bases and the J segment 6 bases; nucleotides outside the gene matches: 7. The CDR3 region is CASSLRTSGDKTQYF. The CDR3 coding sequence is TGTGCCAGCAGCCTTCGGACTAGCGGGGATAAGACCCAGTACTTC. Full variable domain (rest looked up from reference TRBV7-2 and TRBJ2-5): GAGVSQSPSNKVTEKGKDVELRCDPISGHTALYWYRQSLGQGLEFLIYFQGNSAPDKSGLPSDRFSAERTGGSVSTLTIQRTQQEDSAVYLCASSLRTSGDKTQYFGPGTRLLVL.

The genes are TRBV7-9 and TRBJ2-1, with D maybe TRBD1 (6 bases). This CDR3 has 14 residues. V was trimmed by 5 bases and J by 9 bases, leaving 17 bases between them. Germline-derived CDR1 and CDR2 are SEHNR and FQNEAQ (reference sequence). This CDR3 reads CASSNTTGSSEQFF. As DNA, the CDR3 is TGTGCCAGCAGCAATACAACAGGGAGCAGTGAGCAGTTCTTC.

This clonotype appeared a few times. The chain recombines TRBV5-1 with TRBJ1-2; weak D call: TRBD1 (6 bases). V lost 3 bases, J lost 4 bases, and 19 bases lay in between. The germline gives CDR1 SGHRS, CDR2 YFSETQ. This CDR3 region has 16 residues. CDR3 DNA: TGCGCCAGCAGCTCTTCCCTCAGGGGCATCGGCTATGGCTACACCTTC. Its protein is CASSSSLRGIGYGYTF.

The chain joins TRBV29-1 to TRBJ2-3; D is tentatively TRBD1 or TRBD2 (7 bases each). Trimming shortened V by 0 bases and J by 5 bases, and 15 bases separated the two germline ends. The V gene's germline CDR1 is SQVTM and CDR2 ANQGSEA. CDR3 length: 15 residues. The DNA for the CDR3 is TGCAGCGTTGAAGATCGAGGGGGCGGGAGAGATACGCAGTATTTT. Its translation is CSVEDRGGGRDTQYF.

The V gene is TRBV4-3, the J gene TRBJ2-3; 11 bases agree with TRBD2. V was clipped by 0 bases and J by 1 base; unmatched bases: 9. Per germline, CDR1 LGHNA and CDR2 YSLEER. The length of the CDR3 is 19 residues. CDR3 residues: CASSQDFRGLAGGTDTQYF. In nucleotides, the CDR3 is TGCGCCAGCAGCCAAGATTTCCGAGGACTAGCGGGCGGCACAGATACGCAGTATTTT.

The genes are TRBV12-3 or TRBV12-4 and TRBJ2-1; tentatively, D is TRBD1 or TRBD2 (5 bases each). The CDR3 has 14 residues. Trimming removed 6 bases from V and 4 bases from J, with 13 bases in between. CDR3 sequence: CASRGPLLYNEQFF. The DNA for the CDR3 is TGTGCCAGCAGGGGACCTCTACTATACAATGAGCAGTTCTTC.

This sequence joins TRBV7-2 and TRBJ2-1; D is ambiguous. CDR3 length: 13 amino acids. V lost 1 base to trimming and J lost 2 bases, with 3 bases between them. Germline loops: CDR1 SGHTA, CDR2 FQGNSA. CDR3 DNA: TGTGCCAGCAGCTTAGACGCCTACAATGAGCAGTTCTTC. Translating gives CASSLDAYNEQFF.

V usage is TRBV29-1 and J usage is TRBJ2-5; D gene unclear. The CDR3 sequence is 10 residues long. V lost 7 bases and J 5 bases, leaving 8 bases between the germline ends. Germline V gene sequence: CDR1 SQVTM, CDR2 ANQGSEA. CDR3 nucleotide sequence: TGCAGCGCAGAAACGGAGACCCAGTACTTC. Protein sequence: CSAETETQYF. The full variable domain, completed using reference TRBV29-1 and TRBJ2-5, is SAVISQKPSRDICQRGTSLTIQCQVDSQVTMMFWYRQQPGQSLTLIATANQGSEATYESGFVIDKFPISRPNLTFSTLTVSNMSPEDSSIYLCSAETETQYFGPGTRLLVL.

The genes are TRBV6-8 and TRBJ2-1; D may correspond to TRBD1 or TRBD2 (6 bases each). Trimming cost V 5 bases and J 8 bases, with 10 bases left between them. Per the germline V gene, CDR1 is MNHGY and CDR2 is SAAAGT. The CDR3 contains 12 residues. CDR3 nucleotide sequence: TGTGCCAGCAGTAAGGGGGGTCATGAGCAGTTCTTC. It encodes CASSKGGHEQFF.

The CDR3 loop is CASSQPLAGLGETQYF. CDR3 bases: TGTGCCAGCAGCCAGCCTCTTGCGGGGCTAGGGGAGACCCAGTACTTC. This chain uses TRBV3-1 with TRBJ2-5; possible D gene TRBD2, 6 bases. V was pared by 3 bases and J by 5 bases, with 19 bases between. The CDR3 length is 16 residues. The germline V gene encodes CDR1 LGHDT and CDR2 YNNKEL (reference sequence).

The chain has TRBV28 and TRBJ2-1; tentatively, D is TRBD2 (7 bases). Between the trimmed V and J ends, which lost 7 bases and 3 bases, there was a span of 25 bases. Germline loops: CDR1 MDHEN, CDR2 SYDVKM. The CDR3 spans 18 residues. CDR3 sequence (DNA): TGTGCCAGCAACCTGCGGGAGACAGGTCTTAGGCGCTACAATGAGCAGTTCTTC. Protein product: CASNLRETGLRRYNEQFF.

The chain links TRBV5-1 to TRBJ2-1, with D unresolved. The CDR3 runs 15 residues. The V gene's germline CDR1 is SGHRS and CDR2 YFSETQ. V lost 0 bases and J 2 bases, leaving 9 bases between the germline ends. The chain's CDR3 is CASSLADTPYNEQFF. The CDR3 DNA sequence: TGCGCCAGCAGCTTGGCCGATACTCCCTACAATGAGCAGTTCTTC. The full variable domain, its missing parts supplied by reference TRBV5-1 and TRBJ2-1, is KAGVTQTPRYLIKTRGQQVTLSCSPISGHRSVSWYQQTPGQGLQFLFEYFSETQRNKGNFPGRFSGRQFSNSRSEMNVSTLELGDSALYLCASSLADTPYNEQFFGPGTRLTVL.

This clonotype was found a few times. The gene calls are TRBV29-1 and TRBJ1-2; D is unclear. V was pared by 7 bases and J by 8 bases, with 17 bases between. The CDR3 totals 12 residues. Germline V lookup: CDR1 SQVTM, CDR2 ANQGSEA. CDR3: CSGGKGAWGYTF. The CDR3 bases are TGCAGCGGCGGGAAGGGAGCTTGGGGCTACACCTTC.

The rearrangement uses TRBV3-1 and TRBJ2-5; the D gene could be TRBD1 or TRBD2 (6 bases each). CDR1 is LGHDT and CDR2 is YNNKEL in the germline V gene (reference sequence). With 2 bases removed from V and 1 base from J, the gap between germline ends came to 11 bases. The CDR3 covers 15 residues. CDR3 sequence reads: CASSQRGGSQETQYF. For the CDR3, the DNA is TGTGCCAGCAGCCAACGAGGGGGGAGCCAAGAGACCCAGTACTTC.

The chain employs TRBV10-3 and TRBJ2-3; D uncertain. This CDR3 is 15 amino acids long. The germline V gene has CDR1 ENHRY and CDR2 SYGVKD. Deletions cut 2 bases from V and 0 bases from J, with 9 bases between. In DNA, the CDR3 is TGTGCCATCAGTGAGGAGGACCCTAGCACAGATACGCAGTATTTT. Translating gives CAISEEDPSTDTQYF.

J is TRBJ2-5 and V is TRBV7-2, with TRBD2 matching over 9 bases. Germline values: CDR1 SGHTA, CDR2 FQGNSA. This CDR3 spans 17 amino acids. The V and J ends lost 5 bases and 2 bases, in that order; junction bases with no gene match: 12. CDR3 DNA sequence: TGTGCCAGCAGCCTTAAGCGGGGGGCGGGGGGGCAAGAGACCCAGTACTTC. Translation: CASSLKRGAGGQETQYF. The full variable domain, in which reference TRBV7-2 and TRBJ2-5 provide the parts outside the CDR3, is GAGVSQSPSNKVTEKGKDVELRCDPISGHTALYWYRQSLGQGLEFLIYFQGNSAPDKSGLPSDRFSAERTGGSVSTLTIQRTQQEDSAVYLCASSLKRGAGGQETQYFGPGTRLLVL.

This chain joins TRBV9 and TRBJ2-7; perhaps TRBD2 as D (6 bases). V was shortened by 2 bases and J by 6 bases, with 18 bases between the two germline ends. Germline V gene sequence: CDR1 SGDLS, CDR2 YYNGEE. This CDR3 region has 15 residues. CDR3 nucleotides: TGTGCCAGCAGCGTTTCTAGCGAGAGGTGGGGCGAGCAGTACTTC. It encodes CASSVSSERWGEQYF.

A note on this clonotype: One junction end disagrees with the germline gene, perhaps due to a read error. The V call is TRBV5-1, the J call TRBJ2-5; 12 nucleotides agree with TRBD2. Germline V lookup: CDR1 SGHRS, CDR2 YFSETQ. The CDR3 has 15 residues. CDR3 amino acids: CTSSWGTSGQETQYF. The CDR3 nucleotides read TGCACCAGCAGCTGGGGGACTAGCGGGCAAGAGACCCAGTACTTC.

The sample holds one count of this clonotype. This chain connects TRBV14 to TRBJ2-3; no clear D. Looked up from germline, CDR1 is SGHDN and CDR2 is FVKESK. Trimming took 1 base from V and 2 from J, leaving 13 bases between them. The CDR3 covers 16 residues. The DNA of the CDR3 is TGTGCCAGCAGCCAAGTGGCCCGACTGCACACAGATACGCAGTATTTT. Its translation is CASSQVARLHTDTQYF. The full variable domain, its missing parts supplied by reference TRBV14 and TRBJ2-3, is EAGVTQFPSHSVIEKGQTVTLRCDPISGHDNLYWYRRVMGKEIKFLLHFVKESKQDESGMPNNRFLAERTGGTYSTLKVQPAELEDSGVYFCASSQVARLHTDTQYFGPGTRLTVL.

V is TRBV11-2 and J is TRBJ2-1; TRBD2 aligns across 7 bases. V lost 8 bases to trimming and J lost 0 bases; unmatched junction nucleotides: 7. Germline loops: CDR1 SGHAT, CDR2 FQNNGV. The CDR3 extends over 15 amino acids. For the CDR3, the DNA is TGTGCCAGCCGCGGGGGATCAAGCTCCTACAATGAGCAGTTCTTC. Translating it yields CASRGGSSSYNEQFF.

This chain joins TRBV4-1 and TRBJ2-5; a weak D match, TRBD1 (6 bases). The CDR3 has 16 amino acids. Between the trimmed V and J ends, which lost 4 bases and 3 bases, there was a span of 18 bases. CDR1 and CDR2 (germline): MGHRA, YSYEKL. The CDR3 region is CASSRYSRQGKETQYF. For the CDR3, the DNA is TGCGCCAGCAGCCGGTATTCCCGGCAGGGGAAAGAGACCCAGTACTTC.

The CDR3 reads CASSQDKRIYGYTF. CDR3 DNA sequence: TGTGCCAGCAGCCAAGATAAGAGGATCTATGGCTACACCTTC. The V and J genes are TRBV3-1 and TRBJ1-2; D is uncertain. Germline values: CDR1 LGHDT, CDR2 YNNKEL (reference sequence). This CDR3 comprises 14 residues. V gave up 0 bases and J gave up 4 bases, with 9 bases separating them.

V usage is TRBV10-3 and J usage is TRBJ1-1; 7 bases line up with TRBD1. This CDR3 region has 15 residues. The germline V gene has CDR1 ENHRY and CDR2 SYGVKD. The trim removed 11 bases at V and 1 base at J, leaving 13 bases unmatched. CDR3 in DNA: TGTGCCTCGGGTGGAGGGGGCTTTGGGAACACTGAAGCTTTCTTT. Protein sequence: CASGGGGFGNTEAFF.

The V gene is TRBV20-1, the J gene TRBJ2-3; D unresolved. Germline V gene lookup returns CDR1 DFQATT and CDR2 SNEGSKA (reference sequence). CDR3 length: 14 residues. V was cut by 0 bases and J by 6 bases, with 13 bases left in between. CDR3 DNA sequence: TGCAGTGCTAGAGATGTGGGTAGCCCGGATACGCAGTATTTT. Its translation: CSARDVGSPDTQYF.

The table lists this clonotype with a few counts. The chain has TRBV5-1 and TRBJ2-3; D gene ambiguous. V lost 4 bases and J lost 5, with 11 bases in between. This CDR3 is built from 13 residues. Looked up from germline, CDR1 is SGHRS and CDR2 is YFSETQ. CDR3 DNA sequence: TGCGCCAGCAGCGTGTCTTGGGGAGATACGCAGTATTTT. It specifies CASSVSWGDTQYF.